The 25 T cell receptor beta chains presented below share a single source sample, sequenced in a study of response to subunit inactivated influenza vaccine. One entry per CDR3 protein, called by TCRdb with MiXCR from the RT-PCR reads. The table has about 780,000 distinct CDR3 sequences, 18% seen once; the top ten hold approximately 10%. The input for sequencing was PBMCs from blood, taken 4 to 6 days after vaccination. The receptors come from a man aged 50 to 59 who received an inactivated influenza vaccine.

The rearrangement uses TRBV7-6 and TRBJ2-1; TRBD1 aligns across 9 bases. This CDR3 has 15 amino acids. V shed 6 bases and J 6 bases; nucleotides not matched to a gene: 9. Looked up from germline, CDR1 is SGHVS and CDR2 is FNYEAQ. The CDR3 is CASSSGQGQSNEQFF. DNA for the CDR3: TGTGCCAGCAGTTCAGGACAGGGGCAGTCCAATGAGCAGTTCTTC. Full variable domain (missing parts from reference TRBV7-6 and TRBJ2-1): GAGVSQSPRYKVTKRGQDVALRCDPISGHVSLYWYRQALGQGPEFLTYFNYEAQQDKSGLPNDRFSAERPEGSISTLTIQRTEQRDSAMYRCASSSGQGQSNEQFFGPGTRLTVL.

This clonotype turned up a few times. The V gene is TRBV27, the J gene TRBJ2-7; weak D call: TRBD2 (5 bases). Germline V gives CDR1 MNHEY, CDR2 SMNVEV (reference sequence). The CDR3 has 14 residues. The germline V and J ends were trimmed by 5 bases and 1 base, with 12 bases remaining between them. The CDR3 loop reads CASSPPRVSYEQYF. The CDR3 bases are TGTGCCAGCAGTCCTCCGAGGGTATCCTACGAGCAGTACTTC.

The chain uses TRBV5-1 and TRBJ1-6; a weak D match, TRBD1 (5 bases). V dropped 5 bases and J dropped 7 bases, with 13 bases sitting between them. CDR3 length: 14 residues. CDR1 and CDR2 from the germline V gene are SGHRS and YFSETQ. CDR3 region: CASRSDWGNSPLHF. As DNA, the CDR3 is TGCGCCAGCAGGTCGGACTGGGGGAATTCACCCCTCCACTTT. Full variable domain (remainder filled in from reference TRBV5-1 and TRBJ1-6): KAGVTQTPRYLIKTRGQQVTLSCSPISGHRSVSWYQQTPGQGLQFLFEYFSETQRNKGNFPGRFSGRQFSNSRSEMNVSTLELGDSALYLCASRSDWGNSPLHFGNGTRLTVT.

This chain links TRBV5-1 with TRBJ1-1, with D hard to call. With 2 bases removed from V and 0 bases from J, the gap between germline ends came to 8 bases. Germline CDR1 is SGHRS and CDR2 is YFSETQ. This CDR3 has 14 amino acids. The CDR3 spells CASSFAAMNTEAFF. CDR3 nucleotides: TGCGCCAGCAGCTTTGCAGCCATGAACACTGAAGCTTTCTTT.

This clonotype was picked up a small number of times. The chain links TRBV5-1 to TRBJ1-5; weak D call: TRBD1 (5 bases). V gave up 3 bases and J gave up 7 bases, with 11 bases separating them. The germline gives CDR1 SGHRS, CDR2 YFSETQ. This CDR3 comprises 13 residues. CDR3 nucleotides: TGCGCCAGCAGCTCCACAGGTCCCCAGCCCCAGCATTTT. Protein product: CASSSTGPQPQHF. The complete variable domain, with remaining parts taken from reference TRBV5-1 and TRBJ1-5, reads KAGVTQTPRYLIKTRGQQVTLSCSPISGHRSVSWYQQTPGQGLQFLFEYFSETQRNKGNFPGRFSGRQFSNSRSEMNVSTLELGDSALYLCASSSTGPQPQHFGDGTRLSIL.

The V call is TRBV11-2, the J call TRBJ2-1; D remains ambiguous. The CDR3 is 14 amino acids. CDR1 and CDR2 (germline): SGHAT, FQNNGV. Trimming cost V 0 bases and J 6 bases, with 9 bases left between them. The CDR3 DNA sequence: TGTGCCAGCAGCTTAGATTGGGGATCCAATGAGCAGTTCTTC. Protein sequence: CASSLDWGSNEQFF.

This clonotype was counted between two and nine times. The chain carries TRBV5-5 and TRBJ1-1; D not resolved. The germline V gene encodes CDR1 SGHKS and CDR2 YYEKEE (reference sequence). The ends were cut back, 2 bases at V and 4 bases at J, with 12 bases in the middle. The CDR3 has 14 amino acids. The CDR3 DNA follows: TGTGCCAGCAGCTTCCCCCTTAGGGTCACTGAAGCTTTCTTT. It translates to CASSFPLRVTEAFF.

This clonotype has more than one count but fewer than ten. The rearrangement joins TRBV7-8 to TRBJ2-2; 7 bases line up with TRBD2. The CDR3 is 15 amino acids. Unmatched junction bases numbered 9, after V lost 5 bases and J lost 6 bases. The germline gives CDR1 SGHVS, CDR2 FQNEAQ. The CDR3 is CASSTQGGRAGELFF. CDR3 in DNA: TGTGCCAGCAGCACTCAGGGAGGGCGCGCCGGGGAGCTGTTTTTT.

The V gene is TRBV20-1, the J gene TRBJ2-5; 7 bases are a match to TRBD1. J gave up 4 bases and V 3 bases, and 11 bases lay outside the gene matches. Germline V CDR1 and CDR2: DFQATT, SNEGSKA (reference sequence). This CDR3 contains 15 residues. The CDR3 protein is CSASVGGNSGETQYF. The CDR3, as DNA: TGCAGTGCTAGCGTAGGGGGCAATTCAGGAGAGACCCAGTACTTC.

This clonotype was seen at least ten times. This rearrangement joins TRBV7-2 to TRBJ1-1; D not resolved. V shed 6 bases and J shed 3 bases, with 17 bases lying between them. Germline V gives CDR1 SGHTA, CDR2 FQGNSA. The CDR3 is made up of 15 amino acids. Written as DNA, the CDR3 is TGTGCCAGCAGTCCAGGACCAGAACAGTACACTGAAGCTTTCTTT. This translates into CASSPGPEQYTEAFF.

The chain recombines TRBV5-1 with TRBJ1-1; D possibly corresponds to TRBD1 (6 bases). This CDR3 contains 14 residues. V was trimmed by 4 bases and J by 5 bases, leaving 15 bases between them. Per germline, CDR1 SGHRS and CDR2 YFSETQ. The CDR3 loop reads CASSPGRGMTEAFF. The CDR3 region has the DNA TGCGCCAGCAGCCCGGGGAGGGGGATGACTGAAGCTTTCTTT.

The chain couples TRBV9 to TRBJ2-3, with a tentative D call TRBD1 (5 bases). V was pared by 0 bases and J by 4 bases, with 12 bases between. Germline-derived CDR1 and CDR2 are SGDLS and YYNGEE. The CDR3 runs to 15 residues. This CDR3 is CASSVEGQGSDTQYF. DNA for the CDR3: TGTGCCAGCAGCGTAGAGGGGCAGGGTTCAGATACGCAGTATTTT.

J is TRBJ2-1 and V is TRBV12-3 or TRBV12-4, with D perhaps given as TRBD1 or TRBD2 (7 bases each). This CDR3 has 14 amino acids. V was cut by 4 bases and J by 6 bases, with 13 bases left in between. The CDR3 nucleotides read TGTGCCAGCAGTTCCCAGGGGGGGATCAATGAGCAGTTCTTC. This codes for CASSSQGGINEQFF.

The rearrangement uses TRBV7-6 and TRBJ2-2; D perhaps matches TRBD1 (7 bases). This CDR3 region has 15 residues. V was clipped by 5 bases and J by 4 bases, with 14 bases between them. Germline-derived CDR1 and CDR2 are SGHVS and FNYEAQ. CDR3 residues: CASSTRQGLTGELFF. DNA of the CDR3: TGTGCCAGCAGCACTCGACAGGGACTCACCGGGGAGCTGTTTTTT.

The rearrangement uses TRBV21-1 and TRBJ1-1. TRBV21-1 is a pseudogene segment. The CDR3 is 14 amino acids. Here the CDR3 reads CASSKRYARVEAFF. The CDR3, as DNA: TGTGCCAGCAGCAAACGGTACGCGCGTGTTGAAGCTTTCTTT.

This clonotype turned up a few times. J is TRBJ1-5 and V is TRBV7-2; 7 nucleotides line up with TRBD1. Germline V gene sequence: CDR1 SGHTA, CDR2 FQGNSA. V shed 5 bases, J shed 7 bases, and the junction held 11 bases outside the gene matches. This CDR3 has 15 amino acids. The CDR3 nucleotides read TGTGCCAGCAGCCTACGGACAGGAGGGGGGCAGCCCCAGCATTTT. As protein: CASSLRTGGGQPQHF. The full variable domain, with the rest looked up from reference TRBV7-2 and TRBJ1-5, is GAGVSQSPSNKVTEKGKDVELRCDPISGHTALYWYRQSLGQGLEFLIYFQGNSAPDKSGLPSDRFSAERTGGSVSTLTIQRTQQEDSAVYLCASSLRTGGGQPQHFGDGTRLSIL.

With respect to this clonotype: One junction end disagrees with the germline gene, perhaps due to a read error. CDR3 amino acids: CAGSEGRTGGLQETQYF. The CDR3 bases are TGCGCCGGCAGTGAGGGTAGGACGGGGGGTCTCCAAGAGACCCAGTACTTC. The chain couples TRBV10-1 to TRBJ2-5, with 7 bases lining up with TRBD2. There are 17 residues in the CDR3. The germline V gene encodes CDR1 WNHNN and CDR2 SYGVQD (reference sequence).

This chain connects TRBV4-2 to TRBJ2-2, with a tentative D call TRBD2 (6 bases). The CDR3 spans 15 residues. CDR1 and CDR2 from the germline V gene are LGHNA and YNFKEQ. The ends were cut back, 3 bases at V and 0 bases at J, with 8 bases in the middle. CDR3 in DNA: TGTGCCAGCAGCCAGCGGGGCCCGAACACCGGGGAGCTGTTTTTT. Amino acids: CASSQRGPNTGELFF.

The V call is TRBV7-3, the J call TRBJ2-3; weak D call: TRBD1 (6 bases). Deletions cut 5 bases from V and 4 bases from J, with 16 bases between. In germline, CDR1 is SGHTA, CDR2 FQGTGA. CDR3 length: 15 amino acids. For the CDR3, the DNA is TGTGCCAGCAGCCCCGGGACATTACCCGCAGATACGCAGTATTTT. This encodes CASSPGTLPADTQYF.

This clonotype turned up a few times. V is TRBV20-1 and J is TRBJ1-1, with 9 bases aligning to TRBD1. Germline values: CDR1 DFQATT, CDR2 SNEGSKA (reference sequence). CDR3 size: 18 residues. V trimming: 0 bases; J trimming: 4 bases; junction bases outside the gene matches: 15. The CDR3 sequence: CSAREPTGTGFLFTEAFF. CDR3 coding DNA: TGCAGTGCTAGAGAACCTACCGGGACAGGGTTTTTATTCACTGAAGCTTTCTTT.

In DNA form, the CDR3 reads TGCGCCAGCAGAACAGGGGGCGATTCCAATGAGCAGTTCTTC. Translated, it gives CASRTGGDSNEQFF. V is TRBV5-1 and J is TRBJ2-1, with 9 nucleotides matching TRBD1. Trimming cost V 5 bases and J 6 bases; bases outside gene matches: 6. Germline V gene lookup returns CDR1 SGHRS and CDR2 YFSETQ. CDR3 length equals 14 residues.

The rearrangement links TRBV28 to TRBJ1-4; tentative D call: TRBD1 (5 bases). V was clipped by 6 bases and J by 5 bases, with 13 bases between them. Germline CDR1 MDHEN, CDR2 SYDVKM. The CDR3 covers 14 residues. CDR3 loop: CASRGGFGNEKLFF. CDR3 nucleotide sequence: TGTGCCAGCAGGGGGGGGTTTGGAAATGAAAAACTGTTTTTT.

The V and J genes are TRBV3-1 and TRBJ1-3; D is uncertain. The CDR3 sequence is 14 residues long. V shed 0 bases and J shed 4 bases, with 7 bases lying between them. From germline, CDR1 is LGHDT and CDR2 YNNKEL (reference sequence). The CDR3 DNA is TGTGCCAGCAGCCAAGACTTTGGAGGAAACACCATATATTTT. It translates to CASSQDFGGNTIYF.

The chain links TRBV28 to TRBJ2-7; 7 positions match TRBD2. Unmatched junction bases numbered 5, after V lost 5 bases and J lost 7 bases. This CDR3 has 12 residues. The germline V gene encodes CDR1 MDHEN and CDR2 SYDVKM. The CDR3 DNA reads TGTGCCAGCAGTCTAGCGGTAAGGGAGCAGTACTTC. Translating it yields CASSLAVREQYF. Filled out from reference TRBV28 and TRBJ2-7, the complete variable domain reads DVKVTQSSRYLVKRTGEKVFLECVQDMDHENMFWYRQDPGLGLRLIYFSYDVKMKEKGDIPEGYSVSREKKERFSLILESASTNQTSMYLCASSLAVREQYFGPGTRLTVT.

The chain links TRBV10-3 to TRBJ1-3; D ambiguous. The CDR3 consists of 16 residues. With 4 bases removed from V and 0 bases from J, the gap between germline ends came to 13 bases. Germline lookup yields CDR1 ENHRY and CDR2 SYGVKD. In DNA form, the CDR3 reads TGTGCCATCAGTGCGTATAAGTTATCCTCTGGAAACACCATATATTTT. Protein product: CAISAYKLSSGNTIYF.